This TCR beta chain was identified in a study of cytomegalovirus exposure and HLA in healthy donors. 60 Vbeta and 13 Jbeta primers were used in PCR. Repertoires were generated with immunoSEQ multiplex PCR, while TCRdb's copy carries only in-frame clones and drops some. The sample comprises 150,000 to 200,000 clones, around 86% of which are singletons, and about 6% rests with the top ten. For this clone: Its antigen is not known.

General study findings and limits: Immune exposure information comprised only CMV serostatus.

After removal of 4 bases from V and 2 bases from J, the junction contained 9 bases not matched to a gene. Germline V gene lookup returns CDR1 SGDLS and CDR2 YYNGEE. The CDR3 is made up of 17 amino acids. This rearrangement joins TRBV9 to TRBJ2-3; 11 nucleotides match TRBD2. The origin of this receptor is a man in his forties in good health and CMV-seropositive. Sample: PBMCs. Here the CDR3 DNA reads TGTGCCAGCAGCCCCTTAGCGGGGGGGCACGTCACAGATACGCAGTATTTT. Residues: CASSPLAGGHVTDTQYF.